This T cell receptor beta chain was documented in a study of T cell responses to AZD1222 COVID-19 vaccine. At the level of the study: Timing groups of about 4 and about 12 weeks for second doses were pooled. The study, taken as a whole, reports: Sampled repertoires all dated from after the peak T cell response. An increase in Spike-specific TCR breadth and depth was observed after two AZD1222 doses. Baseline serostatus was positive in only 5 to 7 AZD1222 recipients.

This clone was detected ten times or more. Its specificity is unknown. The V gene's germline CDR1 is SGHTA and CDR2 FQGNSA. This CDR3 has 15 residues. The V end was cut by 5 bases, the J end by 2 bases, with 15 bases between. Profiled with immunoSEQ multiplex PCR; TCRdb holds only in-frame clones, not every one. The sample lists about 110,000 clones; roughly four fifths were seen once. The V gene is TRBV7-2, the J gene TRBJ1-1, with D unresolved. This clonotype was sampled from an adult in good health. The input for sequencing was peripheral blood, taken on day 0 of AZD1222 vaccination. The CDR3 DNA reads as TGTGCCAGCAGCGGATCCGGGTCAGTCAACACTGAAGCTTTCTTT. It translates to CASSGSGSVNTEAFF.